The TCR beta chain described here comes from a study of blood T cell repertoires in COVID-19. As for the study in general: The United States, Italy and Spain provided the acute and convalescent COVID-19 samples. T cells, B-cell-depleted T cells, or PBMCs supplied cDNA or gDNA.

Per the study methods: For nucleated cells, counts were estimated from reference gene primer amplification. Assay used: immunoSEQ multiplex PCR; TCRdb lists only in-frame clones, some missing. The DNA was the basis for D and trimming; V, J and clone size are from that table. Here the sample spans around 280,000 clones, 88% being singletons. In Seattle, patients joined the study during active infection and were tracked longitudinally. From germline, CDR1 is SGHRS and CDR2 YFSETQ. The CDR3 has 13 amino acids. The ends were cut back, 1 base at V and 6 bases at J, with 8 bases in the middle. This clone occurred a few times.

V is TRBV5-1 and J is TRBJ1-5; D unresolved. Input material: peripheral blood. The receptor comes from a woman under 40 with COVID-19, enrolled during active disease. CDR3 region: CASSLRGFQPQHF. In nucleotides, the CDR3 is TGCGCCAGCAGCTTGAGAGGGTTTCAGCCCCAGCATTTT.